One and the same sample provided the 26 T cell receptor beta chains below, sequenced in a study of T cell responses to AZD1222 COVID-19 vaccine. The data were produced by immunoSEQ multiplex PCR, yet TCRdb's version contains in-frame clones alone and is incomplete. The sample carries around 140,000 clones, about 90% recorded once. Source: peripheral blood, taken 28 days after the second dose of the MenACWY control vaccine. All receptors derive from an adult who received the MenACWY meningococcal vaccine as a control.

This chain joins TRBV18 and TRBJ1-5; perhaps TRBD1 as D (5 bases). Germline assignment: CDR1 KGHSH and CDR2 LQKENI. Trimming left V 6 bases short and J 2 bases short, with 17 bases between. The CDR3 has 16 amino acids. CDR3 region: CASSQPQGSGNQPQHF. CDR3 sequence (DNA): TGTGCCAGCTCGCAACCTCAGGGTTCGGGCAATCAGCCCCAGCATTTT.

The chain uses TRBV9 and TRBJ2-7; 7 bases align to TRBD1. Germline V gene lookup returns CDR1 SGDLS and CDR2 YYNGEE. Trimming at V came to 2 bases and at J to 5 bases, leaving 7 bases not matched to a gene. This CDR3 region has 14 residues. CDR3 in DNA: TGTGCCAGCAGCGTCGGGACAGTGTCTAACGAGCAGTACTTC. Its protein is CASSVGTVSNEQYF.

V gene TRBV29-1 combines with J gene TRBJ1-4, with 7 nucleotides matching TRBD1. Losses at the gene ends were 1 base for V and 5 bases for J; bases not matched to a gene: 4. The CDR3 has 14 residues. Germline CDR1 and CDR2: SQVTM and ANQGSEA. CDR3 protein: CSVEGDRKNEKLFF. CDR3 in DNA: TGCAGCGTTGAAGGGGACAGAAAGAATGAAAAACTGTTTTTT.

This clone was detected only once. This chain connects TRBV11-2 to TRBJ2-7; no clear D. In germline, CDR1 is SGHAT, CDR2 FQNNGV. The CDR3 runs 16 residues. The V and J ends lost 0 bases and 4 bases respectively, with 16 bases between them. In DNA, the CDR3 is TGTGCCAGCAGCTTAGATATGCACCCCCTGGGGTACGAGCAGTACTTC. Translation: CASSLDMHPLGYEQYF.

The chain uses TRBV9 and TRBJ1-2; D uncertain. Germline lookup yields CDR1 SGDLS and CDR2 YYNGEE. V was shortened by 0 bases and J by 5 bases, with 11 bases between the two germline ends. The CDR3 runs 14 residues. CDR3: CASSVAADPYGYTF. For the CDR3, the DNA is TGTGCCAGCAGCGTAGCGGCTGACCCTTATGGCTACACCTTC.

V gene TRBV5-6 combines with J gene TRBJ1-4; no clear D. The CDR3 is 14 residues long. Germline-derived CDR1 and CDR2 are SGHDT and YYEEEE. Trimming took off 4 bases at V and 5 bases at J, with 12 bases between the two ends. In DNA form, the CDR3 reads TGTGCCAGCAGCCCGGACGGTGGGAATGAAAAACTGTTTTTT. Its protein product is CASSPDGGNEKLFF.

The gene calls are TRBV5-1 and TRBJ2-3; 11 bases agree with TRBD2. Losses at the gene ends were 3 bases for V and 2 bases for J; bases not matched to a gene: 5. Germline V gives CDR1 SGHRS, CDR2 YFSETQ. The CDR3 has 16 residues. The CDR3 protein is CASSSGTSGFTDTQYF. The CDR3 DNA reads TGCGCCAGCAGCTCCGGGACTAGCGGATTCACAGATACGCAGTATTTT.

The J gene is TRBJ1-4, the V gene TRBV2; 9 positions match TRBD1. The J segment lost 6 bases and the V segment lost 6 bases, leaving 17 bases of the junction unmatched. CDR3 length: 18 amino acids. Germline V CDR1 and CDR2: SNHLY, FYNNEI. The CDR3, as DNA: TGTGCCAGCAGCCCATTGATTACCACTCGGGACAGGGATGAAAAACTGTTTTTT. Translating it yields CASSPLITTRDRDEKLFF.

The CDR3 loop reads CASRTPYEQYF. The CDR3 nucleotides read TGTGCCAGCAGGACACCCTACGAGCAGTACTTC. The chain links TRBV28 to TRBJ2-7; D gene ambiguous. Germline CDR1 is MDHEN and CDR2 is SYDVKM. Between the trimmed V and J ends, which lost 6 bases and 2 bases, there was a span of 5 bases. The CDR3 contains 11 residues.

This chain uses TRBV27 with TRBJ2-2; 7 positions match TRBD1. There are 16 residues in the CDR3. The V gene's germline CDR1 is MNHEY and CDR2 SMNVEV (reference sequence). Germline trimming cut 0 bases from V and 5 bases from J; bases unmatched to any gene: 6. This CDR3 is CASSLSRAGGTGELFF. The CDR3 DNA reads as TGTGCCAGCAGTTTATCGAGGGCAGGGGGAACCGGGGAGCTGTTTTTT.

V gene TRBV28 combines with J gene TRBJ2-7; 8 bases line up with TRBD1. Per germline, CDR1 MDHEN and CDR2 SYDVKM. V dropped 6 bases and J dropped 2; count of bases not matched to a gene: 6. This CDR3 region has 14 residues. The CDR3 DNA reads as TGTGCCAGCAGCGCCGGGACAGGAGCCTACGAGCAGTACTTC. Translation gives CASSAGTGAYEQYF.

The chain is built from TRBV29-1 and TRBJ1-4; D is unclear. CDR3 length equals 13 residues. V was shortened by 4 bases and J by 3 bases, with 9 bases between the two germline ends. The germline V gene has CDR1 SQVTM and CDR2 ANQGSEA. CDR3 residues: CSVVSISNEKLFF. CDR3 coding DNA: TGCAGCGTTGTATCGATTTCTAATGAAAAACTGTTTTTT. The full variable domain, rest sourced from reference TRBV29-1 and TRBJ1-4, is SAVISQKPSRDICQRGTSLTIQCQVDSQVTMMFWYRQQPGQSLTLIATANQGSEATYESGFVIDKFPISRPNLTFSTLTVSNMSPEDSSIYLCSVVSISNEKLFFGSGTQLSVL.

CDR3 coding DNA: TGTGCCAGCAGTGAATCAAGCGGGGGGGCATATACGCAGTATTTT. This encodes CASSESSGGAYTQYF. This rearrangement joins TRBV2 to TRBJ2-3; 10 positions agree with TRBD2. V gave up 2 bases and J gave up 7 bases; unmatched junction bases: 6. Per germline, CDR1 SNHLY and CDR2 FYNNEI. CDR3 length equals 15 residues.

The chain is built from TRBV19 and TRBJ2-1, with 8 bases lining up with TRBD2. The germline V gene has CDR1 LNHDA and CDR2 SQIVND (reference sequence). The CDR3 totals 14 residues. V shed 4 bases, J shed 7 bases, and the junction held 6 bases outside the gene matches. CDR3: CASSTQGGGNEQFF. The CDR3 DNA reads TGTGCCAGTAGTACGCAAGGCGGGGGGAATGAGCAGTTCTTC. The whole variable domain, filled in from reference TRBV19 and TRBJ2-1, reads DGGITQSPKYLFRKEGQNVTLSCEQNLNHDAMYWYRQDPGQGLRLIYYSQIVNDFQKGDIAEGYSVSREKKESFPLTVTSAQKNPTAFYLCASSTQGGGNEQFFGPGTRLTVL.

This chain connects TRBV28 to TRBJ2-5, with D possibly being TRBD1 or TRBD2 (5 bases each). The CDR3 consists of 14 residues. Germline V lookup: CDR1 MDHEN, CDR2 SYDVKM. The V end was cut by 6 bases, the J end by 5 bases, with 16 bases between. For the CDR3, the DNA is TGTGCCAGCAGCGGGGCAGGCGGATGGGAGACCCAGTACTTC. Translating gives CASSGAGGWETQYF. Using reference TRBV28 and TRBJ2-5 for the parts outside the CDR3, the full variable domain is DVKVTQSSRYLVKRTGEKVFLECVQDMDHENMFWYRQDPGLGLRLIYFSYDVKMKEKGDIPEGYSVSREKKERFSLILESASTNQTSMYLCASSGAGGWETQYFGPGTRLLVL.

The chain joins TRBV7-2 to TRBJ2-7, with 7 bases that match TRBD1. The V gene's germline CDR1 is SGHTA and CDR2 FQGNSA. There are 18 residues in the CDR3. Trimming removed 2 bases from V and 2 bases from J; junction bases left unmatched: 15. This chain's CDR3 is CASSLSIGGERRTYEQYF. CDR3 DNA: TGTGCCAGCAGCTTATCGATAGGGGGCGAACGACGAACCTACGAGCAGTACTTC.

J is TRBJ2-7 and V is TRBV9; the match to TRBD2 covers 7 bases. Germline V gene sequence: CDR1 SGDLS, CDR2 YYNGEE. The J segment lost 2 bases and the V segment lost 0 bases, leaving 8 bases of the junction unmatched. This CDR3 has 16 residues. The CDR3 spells CASSVGGSGVTYEQYF. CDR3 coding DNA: TGTGCCAGCAGCGTAGGGGGGAGCGGGGTTACCTACGAGCAGTACTTC.

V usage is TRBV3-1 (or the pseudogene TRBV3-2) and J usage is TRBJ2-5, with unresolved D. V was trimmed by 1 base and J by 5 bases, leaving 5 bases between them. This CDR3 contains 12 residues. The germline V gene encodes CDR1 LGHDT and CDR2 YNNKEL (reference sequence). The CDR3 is CASSQVTETQYF. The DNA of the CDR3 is TGTGCCAGCAGCCAAGTCACGGAGACCCAGTACTTC.

The CDR3 DNA reads as TGCGCCAGCAGTCAAACACAGAGCAATCAGCCCCAGCATTTT. This sequence encodes CASSQTQSNQPQHF. This chain joins TRBV23-1 and TRBJ1-5; no firm D call. TRBV23-1 has ORF status, its function being uncertain. This CDR3 spans 14 amino acids. Trimming removed 2 bases at V and 1 base at J, with 6 bases between.

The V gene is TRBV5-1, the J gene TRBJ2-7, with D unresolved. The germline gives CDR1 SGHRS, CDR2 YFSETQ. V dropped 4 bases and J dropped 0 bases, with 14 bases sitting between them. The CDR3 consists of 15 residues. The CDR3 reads CASSPGRPSSYEQYF. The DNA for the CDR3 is TGCGCCAGCAGCCCCGGGCGGCCTAGCTCCTACGAGCAGTACTTC.

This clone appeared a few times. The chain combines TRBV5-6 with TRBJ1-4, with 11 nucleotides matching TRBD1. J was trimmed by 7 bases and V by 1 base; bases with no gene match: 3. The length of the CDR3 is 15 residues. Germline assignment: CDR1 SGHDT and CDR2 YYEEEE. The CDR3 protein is CASSLPGQGAEKLFF. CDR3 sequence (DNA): TGTGCCAGCAGCTTGCCCGGACAGGGGGCTGAAAAACTGTTTTTT.

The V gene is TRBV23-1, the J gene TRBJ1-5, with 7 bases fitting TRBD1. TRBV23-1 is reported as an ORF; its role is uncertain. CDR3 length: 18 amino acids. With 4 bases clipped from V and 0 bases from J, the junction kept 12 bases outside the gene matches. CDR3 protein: CASSLIEVGGYSNQPQHF. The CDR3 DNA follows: TGCGCCAGCAGTCTTATCGAGGTAGGGGGCTATAGCAATCAGCCCCAGCATTTT.

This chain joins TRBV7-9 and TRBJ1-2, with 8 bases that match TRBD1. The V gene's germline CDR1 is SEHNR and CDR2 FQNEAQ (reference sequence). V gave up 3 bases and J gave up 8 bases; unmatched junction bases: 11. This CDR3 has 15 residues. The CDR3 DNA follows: TGTGCCAGCAGCTTGAAGAACCCAGGGGGCTGGGGCTACACCTTC. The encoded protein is CASSLKNPGGWGYTF.

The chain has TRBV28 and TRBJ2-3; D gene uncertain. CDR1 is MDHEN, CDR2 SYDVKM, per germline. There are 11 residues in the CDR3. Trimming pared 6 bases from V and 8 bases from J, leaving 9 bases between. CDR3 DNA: TGTGCCAGCAGCCGAGTAGGTACGCAGTATTTT. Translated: CASSRVGTQYF.

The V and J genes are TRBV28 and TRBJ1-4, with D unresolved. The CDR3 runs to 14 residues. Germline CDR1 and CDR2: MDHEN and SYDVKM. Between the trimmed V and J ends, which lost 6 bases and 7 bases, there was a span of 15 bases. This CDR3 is CASSARGGSEKLFF. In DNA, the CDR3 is TGTGCCAGCAGCGCAAGAGGAGGGTCTGAAAAACTGTTTTTT.

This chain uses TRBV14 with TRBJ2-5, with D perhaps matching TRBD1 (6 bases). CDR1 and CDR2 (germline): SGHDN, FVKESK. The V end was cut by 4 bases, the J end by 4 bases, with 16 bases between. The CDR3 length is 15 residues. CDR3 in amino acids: CASSPRQASAETQYF. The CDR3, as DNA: TGTGCCAGCAGCCCCCGACAGGCGAGCGCAGAGACCCAGTACTTC.